This T cell receptor beta chain was recorded in a study of T-cell reconstitution after alpha-beta-depleted transplantation in children. Points from the study as a whole: From newly produced T cells came most of the T-cell counts and diversity one year after transplant. For some patients, TCRbeta diversity was high at day 60 because of recipient T cells and thymic progenitors that survived. Expanded clones from the graft, numbering several hundred, reportedly supplied alpha-beta T cells about two months after transplant.

Of note for this clonotype: Its target is unknown.

Germline loops: CDR1 SGHTA, CDR2 FQGNSA. The CDR3 sequence is 16 residues long. J lost 5 bases, V lost 1 base, and 8 bases had no gene match. Unique molecular identifiers were used to barcode this TCRbeta library. TCRdb fed the PCR reads into MiXCR, producing one record per CDR3 protein. Among more than 200,000 distinct CDR3 sequences listed, approximately 15% were seen once. Sequencing used PBMCs, mostly from graft donor cells, obtained 360 days after TCRalphabeta/CD19-depleted stem cell transplant. The chain is built from TRBV7-2 and TRBJ2-1, with 7 bases aligning to TRBD2. The receptor was derived from a male patient under 10 years old who had a stem cell transplant for acute lymphoblastic leukemia, so the T cells may come from the graft donor. The CDR3 protein is CASSLVGTKGHNEQFF. The CDR3 DNA follows: TGTGCCAGCAGCTTAGTTGGGACTAAGGGGCACAATGAGCAGTTCTTC.